A selection of T cell receptor beta chains follows, all from one sample in a study of blood T cell repertoires in COVID-19. Libraries were prepared by immunoSEQ multiplex PCR; TCRdb keeps only in-frame clonotypes and omits some of them. The sample holds around 250,000 clones; around 90% are singletons and the top ten take under 2%. The material sequenced was PBMCs or T cells enriched from blood (not recorded which). The receptor source for this set is a woman aged 45-65 years who had recovered from COVID-19. CDR3s include the opening cysteine and the closing phenylalanine or tryptophan. Fields, in order: J gene, clone size, V gene, D gene, CDR3 DNA, CDR3 protein. A D gene is named only where the DNA matches it firmly. Size tells how often a clone was seen (once, few, many) or the class of an expanded clone, and some rows leave it out.

>TRBJ2-7|-|TRBV28|TRBD1
TGTGCCAGCAGCCGGGGACAGGGGTCAACCTACGAGCAGTACTTC
CASSRGQGSTYEQYF
>TRBJ2-1|few|TRBV10-1|-
TGCGCCAGCAGTGACTCCGGGGACTCCGCTTACAATGAGCAGTTCTTC
CASSDSGDSAYNEQFF
>TRBJ1-3|-|TRBV30|-
TGTGCCTGGAGCGGCGACATTTCCCCCACCAGAGATTTT
CAWSGDISPTRDF
>TRBJ2-5|-|TRBV5-1|TRBD1
TGCGCCAGCAGACCTGCTTCGACTCCTCTACAGGGGGAAGAGACCCAGTACTTC
CASRPASTPLQGEETQYF
>TRBJ2-1|-|TRBV10-3|TRBD1
TGTGCCATCAGGGGCGGGACAGGTCTATTCAATGAGCAGTTCTTC
CAIRGGTGLFNEQFF
>TRBJ1-3|-|TRBV19|-
TGTGCCGGGAGAACTGGAAACACCATATATTTT
CAGRTGNTIYF
>TRBJ1-6|-|TRBV30|-
TGTGCCTGGGACCAGGGTCTGGGGAATTCACCCCTCCACTTT
CAWDQGLGNSPLHF
>TRBJ2-2|-|TRBV6-2/TRBV6-3|TRBD1
TGTGCCAGCAGTTACGGACAGGCGAACACCGGGGAGCTGTTTTTT
CASSYGQANTGELFF
>TRBJ1-6|once|TRBV27|TRBD1
TGTGCCAGCAGTTCCACCGGGACAGGGTACGGTCCCCTCCACTTT
CASSSTGTGYGPLHF
>TRBJ2-7|-|TRBV7-2|-
TGTGCCAGCAGCTTACTACGGGGAGGCTCCTACGAGCAGTACTTC
CASSLLRGGSYEQYF
>TRBJ1-6|-|TRBV27|-
TGTGCCAGCAGTTTTTATACCGGGAATTCACCCCTCCACTTT
CASSFYTGNSPLHF
>TRBJ2-3|-|TRBV28|-
TGTGCCAGCAGTCCATCGACAGGCGGTACGCAGTATTTT
CASSPSTGGTQYF
>TRBJ1-3|-|TRBV2|-
TGTGCCAGCAGTGACGTAGGGGCCGGAAACACCATATATTTT
CASSDVGAGNTIYF
>TRBJ2-7|-|TRBV6-6|TRBD1
TGTGCCAGCAGGAACCGACAGGGGGCTGTTGAGCAGTACTTC
CASRNRQGAVEQYF
>TRBJ2-1|-|TRBV10-3|TRBD2
TGTGCCATCAGATCGAGCGGGAGGGCGGTCAATGAGCAGTTCTTC
CAIRSSGRAVNEQFF
>TRBJ2-1|-|TRBV4-1|-
TGCGCCAGCAGCCCCGGACCTCGGGCTGGGAGAGTTGAGCAGTTCTTC
CASSPGPRAGRVEQFF
>TRBJ2-7|-|TRBV4-2|-
TGTGCCAGCAGCCAAGAGGCCGGGGCCTACGAGCAGTACTTC
CASSQEAGAYEQYF
>TRBJ2-3|few|TRBV6-2/TRBV6-3|-
TGTGCCAGCAGCGAGCGGTATTCCACAGATACGCAGTATTTT
CASSERYSTDTQYF
>TRBJ2-2|-|TRBV11-2|-
TGTGCCAGCAGCCGCACCATCCTGGGGAGAGCGAACACCGGGGAGCTGTTTTTT
CASSRTILGRANTGELFF
>TRBJ2-3|-|TRBV7-2|TRBD2
TGTGCCAGCAGGCGAACTAGCGGGAGGGGGCCAGATACGCAGTATTTT
CASRRTSGRGPDTQYF
>TRBJ2-7|-|TRBV6-5|TRBD1
TGTGCCAGCAGATTCCCGGGACAGGGTCTTGACGAGCAGTACTTC
CASRFPGQGLDEQYF
>TRBJ2-7|-|TRBV28|-
TGTGCCAGCAGTTACCCCCAGGGCAGGGCCCGGGTCTACGAGCAGTACTTC
CASSYPQGRARVYEQYF